This T cell receptor beta chain appears in the sequencing data of a study of CD8 T cells in ankylosing spondylitis. This CDR3 has 15 residues. The ends lost 8 bases at V and 6 bases at J; junction bases unmatched: 10. Germline assignment: CDR1 KGHSH and CDR2 LQKENI. TCRdb recomputed calls from the 5' RACE reads with MiXCR, one row per CDR3 protein. This sample has 200,000 to 250,000 distinct CDR3 sequences, with roughly 10% found just once. This clonotype came up a few times. This receptor was obtained from a male donor with ankylosing spondylitis or in good health (not recorded which). The chain joins TRBV18 to TRBJ2-1; 10 bases agree with TRBD1. Sequencing input: blood, either unsorted or a sorted T cell fraction (not recorded which). The CDR3 DNA reads as TGTGCCAGCCCACTTCCGGGACAGGGGCTCAATGAGCAGTTCTTC. Translation gives CASPLPGQGLNEQFF.